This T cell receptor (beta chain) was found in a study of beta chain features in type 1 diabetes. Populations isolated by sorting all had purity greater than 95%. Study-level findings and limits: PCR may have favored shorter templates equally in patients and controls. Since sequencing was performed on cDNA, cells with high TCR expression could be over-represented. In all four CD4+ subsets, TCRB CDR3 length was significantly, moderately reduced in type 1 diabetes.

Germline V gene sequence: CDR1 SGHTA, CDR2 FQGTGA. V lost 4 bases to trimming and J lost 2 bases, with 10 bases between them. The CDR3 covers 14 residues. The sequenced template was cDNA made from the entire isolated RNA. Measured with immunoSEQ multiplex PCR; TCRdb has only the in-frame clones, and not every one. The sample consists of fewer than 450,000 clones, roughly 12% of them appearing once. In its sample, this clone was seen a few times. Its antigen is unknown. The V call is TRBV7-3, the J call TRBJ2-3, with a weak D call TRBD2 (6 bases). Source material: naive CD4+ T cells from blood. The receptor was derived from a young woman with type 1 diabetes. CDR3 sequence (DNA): TGTGCCAGCAGCTCTGGGACTTCCACAGATACGCAGTATTTT. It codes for CASSSGTSTDTQYF.